The 10 T cell receptor beta chains listed next were all sequenced from one sample in a study of cytomegalovirus exposure and HLA in healthy donors. Both 60 Vbeta primers and 13 Jbeta primers went into the PCR. Clones were read by immunoSEQ multiplex PCR, and TCRdb kept only the in-frame ones, dropping some. The sample lists around 130,000 clones; around 8.5% were seen once. Sequenced: PBMCs. Receptor source: a man between 40 and 49 years old in good health and CMV-seronegative.

This clone has more than one count but fewer than ten. The chain recombines TRBV5-8 with TRBJ1-2, with 8 nucleotides matching TRBD1. With V trimmed by 3 bases and J by 4 bases, 8 bases remained unmatched. This CDR3 contains 15 residues. Germline V lookup: CDR1 SGHTS, CDR2 YDEGEE. The CDR3 reads CASSSTGAGVYGYTF. The CDR3 DNA reads TGTGCCAGCAGCTCGACAGGGGCGGGAGTCTATGGCTACACCTTC.

This clone was detected only a few times. The chain couples TRBV4-3 to TRBJ2-4, with 7 positions matching TRBD2. Unmatched junction bases numbered 0, after V lost 0 bases and J lost 1 base. Germline assignment: CDR1 LGHNA and CDR2 YSLEER. The CDR3 contains 15 residues. The DNA for the CDR3 is TGCGCCAGCAGCCAAGAGGGGGGGGCCAAAAACATTCAGTACTTC. As protein: CASSQEGGAKNIQYF.

The chain combines TRBV5-6 with TRBJ1-4; D uncertain. Germline V lookup: CDR1 SGHDT, CDR2 YYEEEE. The CDR3 loop spans 14 amino acids. The V end lost 0 bases, the J end lost 6 bases, and 9 bases lay between the germline ends. CDR3 nucleotide sequence: TGTGCCAGCAGCTTGGCTGTCAACTATGAAAAACTGTTTTTT. It translates to CASSLAVNYEKLFF.

CDR3 coding DNA: TGTGCCAGCAGCTTGCCGGGAGGGAACACTGAAGCTTTCTTT. It translates to CASSLPGGNTEAFF. The chain employs TRBV5-4 and TRBJ1-1; D gene ambiguous. The CDR3 spans 14 residues. Looked up from germline, CDR1 is SGHNT and CDR2 is YYREEE (reference sequence). The V end was cut by 1 base, the J end by 1 base, with 8 bases between.

The J gene is TRBJ2-2, the V gene TRBV4-2; 10 nucleotides line up with TRBD1. V shed 3 bases, J shed 7 bases, and the junction held 8 bases outside the gene matches. Germline assignment: CDR1 LGHNA and CDR2 YNFKEQ. This CDR3 is 16 amino acids long. In DNA form, the CDR3 reads TGTGCCAGCAGCCAGCTGGGACAGGGGCTTAGCGGGGAGCTGTTTTTT. This sequence encodes CASSQLGQGLSGELFF.

This clone was observed a handful of times. This chain uses TRBV6-5 with TRBJ1-3, with D possibly TRBD1 on 6 matching bases. The germline V gene has CDR1 MNHEY and CDR2 SVGAGI. V was pared by 7 bases and J by 1 base, with 14 bases between. The CDR3 spans 15 residues. CDR3 loop: CASKAGTTSGNTIYF. In nucleotides, the CDR3 is TGTGCCAGCAAAGCCGGGACAACTTCTGGAAACACCATATATTTT.

The chain carries TRBV18 and TRBJ2-2; 7 bases map to TRBD1. CDR3 length: 16 residues. The V and J ends lost 2 bases and 5 bases, in that order; junction bases with no gene match: 8. Germline loops: CDR1 KGHSH, CDR2 LQKENI. The chain's CDR3 is CASSPDVGTATGELFF. The CDR3 DNA follows: TGTGCCAGCTCACCAGATGTCGGGACAGCTACCGGGGAGCTGTTTTTT. The full variable domain, its missing parts supplied by reference TRBV18 and TRBJ2-2, is NAGVMQNPRHLVRRRGQEARLRCSPMKGHSHVYWYRQLPEEGLKFMVYLQKENIIDESGMPKERFSAEFPKEGPSILRIQQVVRGDSAAYFCASSPDVGTATGELFFGEGSRLTVL.

This clone has just a few counts. The chain is built from TRBV19 and TRBJ1-1, with 12 positions matching TRBD1. The V gene end was trimmed by 8 bases and the J gene end by 5 bases; junction bases not matched to a gene: 18. CDR3 length equals 18 residues. CDR1 and CDR2 from the germline V gene are LNHDA and SQIVND (reference sequence). CDR3 in DNA: TGTGCCAGTCTAGGTACCGGGACAGGGGGCGCAAGGTGGACTGAAGCTTTCTTT. Translating gives CASLGTGTGGARWTEAFF.

This clone was found a few times. The V gene is TRBV5-1, the J gene TRBJ1-2; 9 bases are a match to TRBD1. Germline V lookup: CDR1 SGHRS, CDR2 YFSETQ. After removal of 0 bases from V and 6 bases from J, the junction contained 6 bases not matched to a gene. This CDR3 is built from 15 residues. CDR3 sequence (DNA): TGCGCCAGCAGCTTGGGGGGACAGGGAACGGATGGCTACACCTTC. Translation gives CASSLGGQGTDGYTF.

This chain uses TRBV2 with TRBJ2-4, with 11 bases identical to TRBD2. The V gene's germline CDR1 is SNHLY and CDR2 FYNNEI. The V gene end was trimmed by 8 bases and the J gene end by 4 bases; junction bases not matched to a gene: 7. The CDR3 runs to 15 residues. DNA of the CDR3: TGTGCCAGCCTAGGGACTAGCGGAAATAAAAACATTCAGTACTTC. Protein product: CASLGTSGNKNIQYF. Drawing the rest from reference TRBV2 and TRBJ2-4, the complete variable domain is EPEVTQTPSHQVTQMGQEVILRCVPISNHLYFYWYRQILGQKVEFLVSFYNNEISEKSEIFDDQFSVERPDGSNFTLKIRSTKLEDSAMYFCASLGTSGNKNIQYFGAGTRLSVL.